This TCR beta chain was documented in a study of shared clonotypes between healthy human individuals. As to this clone: The CDR3 ends on some other residue instead of the conserved phenylalanine or tryptophan, so this is likely a read error. It is unclear where the CDR3 begins or ends on the DNA, so no DNA is shown, and the CDR3 is as TCRdb lists it.

Per the germline V gene, CDR1 is GTSNPN and CDR2 is SVGIG (reference sequence). The CDR3 adds up to 13 amino acids, both ends counted. Some clones are missing from TCRdb's copy, which holds only in-frame ones; the method was immunoSEQ multiplex PCR. Of about 2.4 million clones detected, about 92% appear once; the ten largest clones hold about 0.13%. The sample taken for sequencing was naive CD4+ T cells sorted from blood. The subset is: CD45RA+ positively selected. This TCR was sampled from a man aged 18 to 35 in good health. V usage is TRBV30 and J usage is TRBJ1-1. The CDR3 protein is CAWTSQAGSLASL.